This T cell receptor (beta chain) stems from a study of cytomegalovirus exposure and HLA in healthy donors. Donors were drawn from the approximately 120-subject validation cohort, separate from the approximately 670-subject first cohort. General study points: It was reportedly the case that the classifier diagnosed cytomegalovirus status with high specificity and sensitivity. Among TCR beta chains, those listed as cytomegalovirus-associated numbered about 150.

The repertoire was sequenced with immunoSEQ multiplex PCR; TCRdb's copy has only in-frame clones and lacks some. The table lists about 67,000 clones, around 94% of them singletons. This clone was found once. Its cognate antigen is unknown. J gave up 8 bases and V 3 bases, and 5 bases lay outside the gene matches. The germline V gene encodes CDR1 SGDLS and CDR2 YYNGEE. There are 16 residues in the CDR3. The J gene is TRBJ2-2, the V gene TRBV9; TRBD2 matches at 15 bases. This TCR was sampled from a woman younger than 35 in good health and CMV-seronegative. The specimen sequenced was PBMCs. The CDR3 DNA is TGTGCCAGCAGCGCCGGACTAGCGGGGGGGCCGGGGGAGCTGTTTTTT. Translation gives CASSAGLAGGPGELFF.